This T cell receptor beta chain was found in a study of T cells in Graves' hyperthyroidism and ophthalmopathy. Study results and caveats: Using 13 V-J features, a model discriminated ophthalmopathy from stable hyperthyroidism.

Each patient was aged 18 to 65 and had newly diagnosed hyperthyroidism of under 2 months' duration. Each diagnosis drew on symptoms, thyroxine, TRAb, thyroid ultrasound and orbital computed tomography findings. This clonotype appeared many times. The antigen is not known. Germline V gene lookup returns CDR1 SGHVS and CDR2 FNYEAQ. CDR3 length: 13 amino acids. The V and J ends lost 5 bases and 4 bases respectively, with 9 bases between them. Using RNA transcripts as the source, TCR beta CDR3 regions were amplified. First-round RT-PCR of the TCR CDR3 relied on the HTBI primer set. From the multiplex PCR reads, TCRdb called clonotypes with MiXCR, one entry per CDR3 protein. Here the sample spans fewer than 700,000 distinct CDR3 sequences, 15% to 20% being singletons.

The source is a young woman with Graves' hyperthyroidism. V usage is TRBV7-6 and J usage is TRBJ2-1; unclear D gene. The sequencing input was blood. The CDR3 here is CASSADPYNEQFF. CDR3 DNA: TGTGCCAGCAGCGCAGACCCATACAATGAGCAGTTCTTC.